This record looks at one TCR beta chain sequence and its context. Its antigen is as yet unknown. PCR used 60 Vbeta primers and 13 Jbeta primers. Generated by immunoSEQ multiplex PCR, the TCRdb table keeps only in-frame clones and is missing some. This repertoire shows 130,000 or so clones, approximately 82% found once; its top ten account for roughly 2.1%. This entry is derived from a study of cytomegalovirus exposure and HLA in healthy donors. General study findings and limits: Specificity for CMV antigens was confirmed in vitro for a few of the CMV-associated chains. The authors enumerated over 150 TCR beta chains as linked to cytomegalovirus. Previously analyzed data showed that most TCR beta V segments were productive at a frequency of about 87% or about 30%.

Germline CDR1 and CDR2: SGHRS and YFSETQ. This CDR3 is 15 amino acids long. V shed 5 bases, J shed 7 bases, and the junction held 10 bases outside the gene matches. The chain links TRBV5-1 to TRBJ2-7; 12 bases are shared with TRBD2. The source material was PBMCs. This sequence was found in a woman aged 40-49 years in good health and CMV-seronegative. The CDR3 loop reads CASRTGTSGPGEQYF. In nucleotides, the CDR3 is TGCGCCAGCAGGACCGGGACTAGCGGGCCGGGAGAGCAGTACTTC.